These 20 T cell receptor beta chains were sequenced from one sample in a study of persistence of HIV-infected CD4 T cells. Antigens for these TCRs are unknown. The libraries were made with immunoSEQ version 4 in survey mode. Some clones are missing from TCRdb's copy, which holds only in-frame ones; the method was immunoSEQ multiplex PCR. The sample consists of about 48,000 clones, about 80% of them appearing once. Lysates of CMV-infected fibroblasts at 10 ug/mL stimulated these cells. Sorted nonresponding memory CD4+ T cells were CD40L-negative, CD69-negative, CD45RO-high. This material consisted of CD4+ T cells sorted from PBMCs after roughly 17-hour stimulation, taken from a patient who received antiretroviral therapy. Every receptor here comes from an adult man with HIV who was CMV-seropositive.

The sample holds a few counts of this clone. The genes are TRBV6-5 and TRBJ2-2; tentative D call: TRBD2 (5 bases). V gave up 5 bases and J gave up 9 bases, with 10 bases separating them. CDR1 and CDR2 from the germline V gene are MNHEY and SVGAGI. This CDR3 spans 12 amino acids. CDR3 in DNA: TGTGCCAGCAGTCCCCGGAGGAGGGAGCTGTTTTTT. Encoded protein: CASSPRRRELFF.

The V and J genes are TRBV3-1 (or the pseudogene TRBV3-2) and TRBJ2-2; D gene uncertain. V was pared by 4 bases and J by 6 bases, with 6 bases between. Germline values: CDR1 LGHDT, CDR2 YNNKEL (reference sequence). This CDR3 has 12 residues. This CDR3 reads CASSPKAGELFF. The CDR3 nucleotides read TGTGCCAGCAGCCCAAAGGCCGGGGAGCTGTTTTTT.

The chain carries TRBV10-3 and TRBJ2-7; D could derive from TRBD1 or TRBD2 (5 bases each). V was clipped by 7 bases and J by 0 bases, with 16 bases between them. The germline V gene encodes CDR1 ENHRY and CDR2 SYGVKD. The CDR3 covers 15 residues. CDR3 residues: CAINLRDGPSYEQYF. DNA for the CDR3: TGTGCCATCAACCTCCGGGACGGACCCTCCTACGAGCAGTACTTC.

The CDR3, as DNA: TGTGCCAGCAGCTTAGGTTCAGGGACGAGCGAGCAGTACTTC. It yields the protein CASSLGSGTSEQYF. The chain employs TRBV7-6 and TRBJ2-7, with D perhaps matching TRBD1 or TRBD2 (5 bases each). V lost 1 base and J lost 6, with 13 bases in between. Germline CDR1 and CDR2: SGHVS and FNYEAQ. CDR3 length: 14 residues.

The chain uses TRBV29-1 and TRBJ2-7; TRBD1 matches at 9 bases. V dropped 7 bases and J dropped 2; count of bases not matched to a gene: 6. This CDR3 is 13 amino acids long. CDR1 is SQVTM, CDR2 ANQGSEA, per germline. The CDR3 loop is CSARQGVAYEQYF. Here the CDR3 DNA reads TGCAGCGCCAGACAGGGGGTTGCCTACGAGCAGTACTTC.

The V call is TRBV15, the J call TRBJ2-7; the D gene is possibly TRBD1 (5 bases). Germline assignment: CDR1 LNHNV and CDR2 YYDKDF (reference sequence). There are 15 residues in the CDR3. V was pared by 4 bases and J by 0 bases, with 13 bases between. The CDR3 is CATSIRPTGSYEQYF. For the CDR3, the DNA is TGTGCCACCAGCATAAGGCCCACAGGCTCCTACGAGCAGTACTTC.

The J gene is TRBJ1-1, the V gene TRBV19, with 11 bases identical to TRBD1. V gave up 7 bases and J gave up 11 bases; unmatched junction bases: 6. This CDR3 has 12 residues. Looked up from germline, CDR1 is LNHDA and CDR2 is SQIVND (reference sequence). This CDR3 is CASIPDRGPAFF. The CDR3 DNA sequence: TGTGCCAGTATCCCGGACAGGGGGCCGGCTTTCTTT.

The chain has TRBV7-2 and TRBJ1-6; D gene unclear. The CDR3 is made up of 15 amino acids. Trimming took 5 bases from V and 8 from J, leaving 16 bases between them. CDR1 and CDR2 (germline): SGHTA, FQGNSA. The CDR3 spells CASSPQAGVDSPLHF. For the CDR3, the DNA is TGTGCCAGCAGCCCTCAGGCGGGAGTGGATTCACCCCTCCACTTT.

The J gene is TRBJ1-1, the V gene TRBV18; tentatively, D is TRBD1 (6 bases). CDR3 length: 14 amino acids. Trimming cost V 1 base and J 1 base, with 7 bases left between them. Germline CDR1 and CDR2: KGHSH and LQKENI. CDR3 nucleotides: TGTGCCAGCTCACCACGGACAGAGAACACTGAAGCTTTCTTT. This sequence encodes CASSPRTENTEAFF.

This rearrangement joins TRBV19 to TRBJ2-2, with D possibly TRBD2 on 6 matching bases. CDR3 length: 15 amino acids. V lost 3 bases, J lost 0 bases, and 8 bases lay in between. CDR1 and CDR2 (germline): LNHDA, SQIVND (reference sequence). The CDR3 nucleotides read TGTGCCAGTAGTATCGGGACTTCGAACACCGGGGAGCTGTTTTTT. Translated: CASSIGTSNTGELFF.

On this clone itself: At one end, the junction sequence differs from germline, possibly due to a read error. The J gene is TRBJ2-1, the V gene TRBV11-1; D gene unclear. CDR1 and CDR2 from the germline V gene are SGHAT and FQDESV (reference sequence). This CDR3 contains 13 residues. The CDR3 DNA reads TGTGCCAGCACCTTATATGGGGACAATGAGCAGTTCTTC. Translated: CASTLYGDNEQFF.

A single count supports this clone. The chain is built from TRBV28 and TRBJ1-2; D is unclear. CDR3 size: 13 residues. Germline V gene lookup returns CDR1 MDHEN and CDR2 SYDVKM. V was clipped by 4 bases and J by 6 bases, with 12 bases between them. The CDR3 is CASSSSLRNGYTF. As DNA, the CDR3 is TGTGCCAGCAGTTCGTCTCTGCGAAATGGCTACACCTTC.

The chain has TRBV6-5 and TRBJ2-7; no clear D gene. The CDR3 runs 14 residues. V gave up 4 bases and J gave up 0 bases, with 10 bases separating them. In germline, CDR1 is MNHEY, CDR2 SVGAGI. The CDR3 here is CASSSGSLSYEQYF. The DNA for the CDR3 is TGTGCCAGCAGTTCCGGCAGCCTCTCCTACGAGCAGTACTTC.

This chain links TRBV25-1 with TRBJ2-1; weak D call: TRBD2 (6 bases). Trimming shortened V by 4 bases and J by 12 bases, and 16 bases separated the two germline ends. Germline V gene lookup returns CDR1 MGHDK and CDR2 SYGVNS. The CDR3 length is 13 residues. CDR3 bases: TGTGCCAGCAGTGGATTAACTAGCAGTGGGCAGTTCTTC. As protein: CASSGLTSSGQFF.

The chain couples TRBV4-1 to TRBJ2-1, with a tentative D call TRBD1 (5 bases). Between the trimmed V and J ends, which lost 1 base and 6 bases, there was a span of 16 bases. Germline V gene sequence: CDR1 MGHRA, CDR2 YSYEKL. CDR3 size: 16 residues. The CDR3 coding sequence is TGCGCCAGCAGCCAAGGGGGTAGTCAGGGTGGCAATGAGCAGTTCTTC. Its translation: CASSQGGSQGGNEQFF.

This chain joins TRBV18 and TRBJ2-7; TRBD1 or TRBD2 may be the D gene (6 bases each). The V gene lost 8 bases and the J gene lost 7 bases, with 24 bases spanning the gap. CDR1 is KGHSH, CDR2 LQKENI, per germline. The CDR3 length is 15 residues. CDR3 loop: CASLVGAGGQEEQYF. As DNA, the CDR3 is TGTGCCAGCCTAGTGGGGGCTGGGGGGCAGGAAGAGCAGTACTTC.

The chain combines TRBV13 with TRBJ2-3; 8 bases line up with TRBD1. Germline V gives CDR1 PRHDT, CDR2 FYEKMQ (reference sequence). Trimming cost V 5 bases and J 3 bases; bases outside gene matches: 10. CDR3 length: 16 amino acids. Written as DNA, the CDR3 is TGTGCCAGCAGCCGAAAGCAGACAGGGGATACAGATACGCAGTATTTT. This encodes CASSRKQTGDTDTQYF. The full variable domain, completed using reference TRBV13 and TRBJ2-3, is AAGVIQSPRHLIKEKRETATLKCYPIPRHDTVYWYQQGPGQDPQFLISFYEKMQSDKGSIPDRFSAQQFSDYHSELNMSSLELGDSALYFCASSRKQTGDTDTQYFGPGTRLTVL.

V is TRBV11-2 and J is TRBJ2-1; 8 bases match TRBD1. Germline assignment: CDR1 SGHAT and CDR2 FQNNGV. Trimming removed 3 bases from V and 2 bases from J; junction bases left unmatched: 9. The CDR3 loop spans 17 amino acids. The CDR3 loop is CASSFHSGTGTYNEQFF. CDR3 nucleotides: TGTGCCAGCAGCTTCCACTCCGGGACAGGCACCTACAATGAGCAGTTCTTC.

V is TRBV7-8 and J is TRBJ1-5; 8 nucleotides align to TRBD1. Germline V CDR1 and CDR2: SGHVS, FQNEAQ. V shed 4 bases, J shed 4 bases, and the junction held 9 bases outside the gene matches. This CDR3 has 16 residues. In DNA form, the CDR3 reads TGTGCCAGCAGCTCCACAGACAGGGGCCTTAATCAGCCCCAGCATTTT. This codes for CASSSTDRGLNQPQHF.

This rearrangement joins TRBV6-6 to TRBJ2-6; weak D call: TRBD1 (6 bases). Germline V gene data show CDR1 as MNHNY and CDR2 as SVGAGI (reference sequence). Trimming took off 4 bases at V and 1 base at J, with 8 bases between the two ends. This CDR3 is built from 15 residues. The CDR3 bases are TGTGCCAGCAGTTCCCAGGGGTCTGGGGCCAACGTCCTGACTTTC. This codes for CASSSQGSGANVLTF.